The rows below give T cell receptor beta chains drawn from one sample of a study of cytomegalovirus exposure and HLA in healthy donors. Profiled with immunoSEQ multiplex PCR; TCRdb holds only in-frame clones, not every one. There are tens of thousands of clones in the sample; roughly 94% occur only once, and about 4.3% lies in the top ten. The sequenced sample consisted of PBMCs. The receptors were gathered from a man aged 18 to 29 in good health and CMV-seropositive. Both conserved end residues are part of each CDR3. Some rows have no size entry. The others give once, few or many, or a class for an expanded clone.

clone_size,j_call,v_call,cdr3_aa
NA,TRBJ1-4,TRBV28,CASSTQAGVGEKLFF
NA,TRBJ1-2,TRBV6-4,CASSDSGASYGYTF
NA,TRBJ1-1,TRBV28,CASSLPQGVSEAFF
few,TRBJ2-5,TRBV6-1,CASSDLQGAMQETQYF
NA,TRBJ2-2,TRBV19,CASKAWRGRRDQAGELFF
NA,TRBJ1-2,TRBV28,CASSLGGTWSYGYTF
NA,TRBJ1-2,TRBV15,CATSRDLGGNYGYTF
NA,TRBJ1-6,TRBV12-5,CASGSIQGAHNSPLHF
NA,TRBJ2-3,TRBV19,CASSYGRPADTQYF
few,TRBJ1-1,TRBV30,CAWVTGTGDTEAFF
NA,TRBJ2-1,TRBV7-6,CASSLGWTEYNEQFF
NA,TRBJ2-3,TRBV27,CASGSGQGASDTQYF
NA,TRBJ1-4,TRBV27,CASSWGGTNEKLFF
NA,TRBJ2-1,TRBV19,CATGLADYNEQFF
NA,TRBJ2-5,TRBV9,CASSARDRMETQYF
once,TRBJ1-2,TRBV27,CASSLSRQSGYTF
NA,TRBJ2-7,TRBV4-1,CASSQRGPSYEQYF
NA,TRBJ1-4,TRBV10-3,CAISAGVPNEKLFF
NA,TRBJ2-1,TRBV9,CASSVLVGLAGADEQFF
NA,TRBJ2-1,TRBV9,CASSVGQKEQFF
NA,TRBJ2-1,TRBV6-1,CASSDVMAETYNEQFF
NA,TRBJ2-2,TRBV11-2,CASSFIIASQGGELFF
once,TRBJ1-4,TRBV2,CASIGDRGNEKLFF
NA,TRBJ2-2,TRBV15,CATSRDTGGRTGELFF
NA,TRBJ1-2,TRBV4-2,CASSQDIPGGGYGYTF
NA,TRBJ2-1,TRBV28,CASSPSEGLARYNEQFF
NA,TRBJ2-3,TRBV19,CASSSSGGATDTQYF
NA,TRBJ2-2,TRBV5-1,CASSFTGINTGELFF
NA,TRBJ2-1,TRBV11-2,CASSSPAGRHNEQFF
NA,TRBJ2-1,TRBV5-5,CASSSRQGNEQFF
NA,TRBJ2-3,TRBV5-4,CASSLLTGLEGTDTQYF
NA,TRBJ1-4,TRBV6-1,CASSLGTGGLEKLFF
NA,TRBJ2-7,TRBV18,CASSLGTGLSSYEQYF
NA,TRBJ2-2,TRBV19,CASSIRSGTNTGELFF
NA,TRBJ2-6,TRBV18,CASSNTDRVLSGANVLTF
once,TRBJ1-5,TRBV2,CASSESGMDASQPQHF
NA,TRBJ2-2,TRBV27,CATADAGELFF
few,TRBJ2-2,TRBV6-1,CASSEATELGAGELFF
NA,TRBJ1-5,TRBV7-2,CASSLSGDLQPQHF
NA,TRBJ1-1,TRBV4-1,CASSPLGTTEAFF
NA,TRBJ2-5,TRBV27,CASSLTGTGLKGTQYF
NA,TRBJ1-1,TRBV6-1,CASKGQGHRPFEAFF
NA,TRBJ1-1,TRBV18,CASSPPRVHTEAFF